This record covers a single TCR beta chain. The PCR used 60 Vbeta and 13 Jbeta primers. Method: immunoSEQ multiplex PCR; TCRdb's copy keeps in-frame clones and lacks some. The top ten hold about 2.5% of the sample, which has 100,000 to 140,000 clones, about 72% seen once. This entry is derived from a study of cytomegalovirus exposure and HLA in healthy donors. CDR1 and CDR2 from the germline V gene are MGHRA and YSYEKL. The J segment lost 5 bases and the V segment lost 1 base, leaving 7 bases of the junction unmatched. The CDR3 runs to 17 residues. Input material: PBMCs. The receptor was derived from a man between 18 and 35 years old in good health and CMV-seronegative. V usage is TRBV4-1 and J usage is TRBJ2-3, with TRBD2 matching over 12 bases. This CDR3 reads CASSQGLAGGPLDTQYF. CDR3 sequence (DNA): TGCGCCAGCAGCCAAGGCCTAGCGGGGGGGCCCTTAGATACGCAGTATTTT.